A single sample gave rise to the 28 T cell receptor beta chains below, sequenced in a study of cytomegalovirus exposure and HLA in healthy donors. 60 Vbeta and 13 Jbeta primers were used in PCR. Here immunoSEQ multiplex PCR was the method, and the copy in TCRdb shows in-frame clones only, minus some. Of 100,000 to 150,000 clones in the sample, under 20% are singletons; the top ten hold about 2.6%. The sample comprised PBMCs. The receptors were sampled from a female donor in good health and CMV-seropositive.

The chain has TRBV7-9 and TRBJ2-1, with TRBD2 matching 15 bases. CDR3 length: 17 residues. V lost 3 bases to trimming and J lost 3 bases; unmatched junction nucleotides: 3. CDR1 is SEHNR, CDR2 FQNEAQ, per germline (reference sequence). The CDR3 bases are TGTGCCAGCAGCTTCGGACTAGCGGGAGGGTACTACAATGAGCAGTTCTTC. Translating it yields CASSFGLAGGYYNEQFF.

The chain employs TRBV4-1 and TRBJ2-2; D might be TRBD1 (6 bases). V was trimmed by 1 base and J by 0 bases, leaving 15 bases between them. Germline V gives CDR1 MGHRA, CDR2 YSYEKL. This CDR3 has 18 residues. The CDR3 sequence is CASSQGIRGSANTGELFF. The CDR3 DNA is TGCGCCAGCAGCCAAGGAATCAGGGGATCAGCGAACACCGGGGAGCTGTTTTTT.

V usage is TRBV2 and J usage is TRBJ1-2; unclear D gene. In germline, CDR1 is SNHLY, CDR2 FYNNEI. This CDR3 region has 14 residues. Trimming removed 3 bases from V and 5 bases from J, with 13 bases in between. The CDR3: CASSDGGGIYGYTF. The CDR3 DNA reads TGTGCCAGCAGTGACGGTGGAGGTATATATGGCTACACCTTC.

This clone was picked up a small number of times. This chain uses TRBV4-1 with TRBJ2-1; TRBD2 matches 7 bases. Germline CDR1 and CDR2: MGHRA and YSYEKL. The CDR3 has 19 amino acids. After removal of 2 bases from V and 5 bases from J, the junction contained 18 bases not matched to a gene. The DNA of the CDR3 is TGCGCCAGCAGCCAAAAATATTCGGGGGGTAGCGGTGAGAACAATGAGCAGTTCTTC. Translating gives CASSQKYSGGSGENNEQFF.

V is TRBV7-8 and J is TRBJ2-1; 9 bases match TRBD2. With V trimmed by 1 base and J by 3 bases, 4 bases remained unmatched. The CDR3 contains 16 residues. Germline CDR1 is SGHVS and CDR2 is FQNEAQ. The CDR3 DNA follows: TGTGCCAGCAGCTTAGTGGCGGGGGGGTTCTACAATGAGCAGTTCTTC. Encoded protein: CASSLVAGGFYNEQFF.

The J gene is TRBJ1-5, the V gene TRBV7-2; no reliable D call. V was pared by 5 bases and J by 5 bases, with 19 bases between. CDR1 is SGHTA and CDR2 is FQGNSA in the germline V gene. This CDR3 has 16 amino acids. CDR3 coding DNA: TGTGCCAGCAGCCCCGGTCAACAGATACACCATCAGCCCCAGCATTTT. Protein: CASSPGQQIHHQPQHF.

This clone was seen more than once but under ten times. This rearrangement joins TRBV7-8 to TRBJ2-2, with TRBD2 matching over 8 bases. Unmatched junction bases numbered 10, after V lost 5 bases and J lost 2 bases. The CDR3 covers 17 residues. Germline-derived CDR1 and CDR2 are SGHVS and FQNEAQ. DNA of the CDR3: TGTGCCAGCAGCCTACGTTTGACTAGCGTTAACACCGGGGAGCTGTTTTTT. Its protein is CASSLRLTSVNTGELFF. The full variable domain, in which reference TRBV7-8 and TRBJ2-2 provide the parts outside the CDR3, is GAGVSQSPRYKVAKRGQDVALRCDPISGHVSLFWYQQALGQGPEFLTYFQNEAQLDKSGLPSDRFFAERPEGSVSTLKIQRTQQEDSAVYLCASSLRLTSVNTGELFFGEGSRLTVL.

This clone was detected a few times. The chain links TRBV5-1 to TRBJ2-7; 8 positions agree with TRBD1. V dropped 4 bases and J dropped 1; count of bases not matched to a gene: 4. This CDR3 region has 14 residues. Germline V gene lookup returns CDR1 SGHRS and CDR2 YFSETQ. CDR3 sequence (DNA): TGCGCCAGCAGCCCAAGGACAGGGTCCTACGAGCAGTACTTC. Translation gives CASSPRTGSYEQYF.

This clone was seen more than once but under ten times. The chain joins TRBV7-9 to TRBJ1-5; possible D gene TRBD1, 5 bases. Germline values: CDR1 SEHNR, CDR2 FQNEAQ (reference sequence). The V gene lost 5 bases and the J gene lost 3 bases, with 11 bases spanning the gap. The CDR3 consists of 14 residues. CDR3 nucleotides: TGTGCCAGCAGCGGGGGGGGATCCAATCAGCCCCAGCATTTT. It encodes CASSGGGSNQPQHF.

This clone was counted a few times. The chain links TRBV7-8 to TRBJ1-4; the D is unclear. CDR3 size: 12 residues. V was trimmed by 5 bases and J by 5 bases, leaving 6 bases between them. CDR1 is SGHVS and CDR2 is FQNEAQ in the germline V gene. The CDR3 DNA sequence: TGTGCCAGCAGCCTCTCGAATGAAAAACTGTTTTTT. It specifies CASSLSNEKLFF.

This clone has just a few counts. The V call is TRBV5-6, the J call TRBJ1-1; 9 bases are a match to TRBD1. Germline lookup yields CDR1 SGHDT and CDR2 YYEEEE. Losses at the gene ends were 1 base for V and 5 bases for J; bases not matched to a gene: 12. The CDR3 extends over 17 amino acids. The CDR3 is CASSLLGQGYGLTEAFF. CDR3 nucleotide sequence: TGTGCCAGCAGCTTGTTGGGACAGGGATACGGGTTGACTGAAGCTTTCTTT.

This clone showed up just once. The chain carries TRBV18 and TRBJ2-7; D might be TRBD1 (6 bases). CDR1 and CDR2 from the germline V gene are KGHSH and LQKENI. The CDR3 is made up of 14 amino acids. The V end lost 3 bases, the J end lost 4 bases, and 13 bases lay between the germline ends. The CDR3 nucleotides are TGTGCCAGCTCACCTTACAGGGAATCGTACGAGCAGTACTTC. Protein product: CASSPYRESYEQYF.

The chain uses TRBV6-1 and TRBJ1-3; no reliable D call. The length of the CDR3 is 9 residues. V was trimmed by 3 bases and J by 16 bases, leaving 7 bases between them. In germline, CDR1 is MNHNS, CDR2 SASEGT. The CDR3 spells CASSDNYYF. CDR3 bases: TGTGCCAGCAGTGATAATTATTATTTT.

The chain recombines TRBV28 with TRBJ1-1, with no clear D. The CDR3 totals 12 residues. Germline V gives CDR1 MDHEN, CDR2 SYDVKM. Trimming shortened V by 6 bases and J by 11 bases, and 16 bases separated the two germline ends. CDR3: CASSPIRFSAFF. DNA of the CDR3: TGTGCCAGCAGCCCTATACGGTTTAGTGCTTTCTTT. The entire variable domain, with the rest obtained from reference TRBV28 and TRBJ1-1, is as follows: DVKVTQSSRYLVKRTGEKVFLECVQDMDHENMFWYRQDPGLGLRLIYFSYDVKMKEKGDIPEGYSVSREKKERFSLILESASTNQTSMYLCASSPIRFSAFFGQGTRLTVV.

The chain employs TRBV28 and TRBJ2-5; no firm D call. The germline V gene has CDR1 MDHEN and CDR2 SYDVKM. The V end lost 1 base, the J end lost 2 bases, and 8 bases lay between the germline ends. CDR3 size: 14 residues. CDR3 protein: CASSLYGLQETQYF. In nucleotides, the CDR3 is TGTGCCAGCAGTTTATACGGTTTACAAGAGACCCAGTACTTC.

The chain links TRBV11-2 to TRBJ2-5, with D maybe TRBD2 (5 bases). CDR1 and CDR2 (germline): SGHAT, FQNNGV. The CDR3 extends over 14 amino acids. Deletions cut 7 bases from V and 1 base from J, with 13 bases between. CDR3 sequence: CASNPGSLQETQYF. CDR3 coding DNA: TGTGCCAGCAACCCGGGGAGCCTCCAAGAGACCCAGTACTTC. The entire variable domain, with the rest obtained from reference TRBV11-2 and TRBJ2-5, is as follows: EAGVAQSPRYKIIEKRQSVAFWCNPISGHATLYWYQQILGQGPKLLIQFQNNGVVDDSQLPKDRFSAERLKGVDSTLKIQPAKLEDSAVYLCASNPGSLQETQYFGPGTRLLVL.

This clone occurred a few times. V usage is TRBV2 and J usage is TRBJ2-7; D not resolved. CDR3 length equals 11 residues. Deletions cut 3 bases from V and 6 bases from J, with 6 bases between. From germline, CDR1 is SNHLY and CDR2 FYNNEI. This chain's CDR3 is CASSDFSEQYF. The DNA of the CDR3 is TGTGCCAGCAGTGACTTTAGCGAGCAGTACTTC.

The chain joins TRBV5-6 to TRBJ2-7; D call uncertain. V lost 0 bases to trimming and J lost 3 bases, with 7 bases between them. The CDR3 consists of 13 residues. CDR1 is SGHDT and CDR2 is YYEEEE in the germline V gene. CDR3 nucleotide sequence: TGTGCCAGCAGCTTGGATCAGGACTACGAGCAGTACTTC. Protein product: CASSLDQDYEQYF.

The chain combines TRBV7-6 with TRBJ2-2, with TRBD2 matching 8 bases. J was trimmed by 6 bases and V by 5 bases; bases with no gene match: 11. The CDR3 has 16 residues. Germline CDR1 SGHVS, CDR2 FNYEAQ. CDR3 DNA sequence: TGTGCCAGCAGCCGGGCGGGGGGCGTTCAAGCCGGGGAGCTGTTTTTT. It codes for CASSRAGGVQAGELFF.

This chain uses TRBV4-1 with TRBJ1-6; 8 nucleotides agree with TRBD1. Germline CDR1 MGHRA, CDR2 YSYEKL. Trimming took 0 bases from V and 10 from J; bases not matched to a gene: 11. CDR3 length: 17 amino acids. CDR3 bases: TGCGCCAGCAGCCAAGATGGGACAGGTGGTTCGGCCTCACCCCTCCACTTT. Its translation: CASSQDGTGGSASPLHF.

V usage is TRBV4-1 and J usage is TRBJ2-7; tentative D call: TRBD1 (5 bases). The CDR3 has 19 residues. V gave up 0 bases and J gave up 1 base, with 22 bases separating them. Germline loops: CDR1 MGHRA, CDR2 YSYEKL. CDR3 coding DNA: TGCGCCAGCAGCCAAGATGAGCAGGGTATTTATCTGTCGTCCTACGAGCAGTACTTC. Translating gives CASSQDEQGIYLSSYEQYF.

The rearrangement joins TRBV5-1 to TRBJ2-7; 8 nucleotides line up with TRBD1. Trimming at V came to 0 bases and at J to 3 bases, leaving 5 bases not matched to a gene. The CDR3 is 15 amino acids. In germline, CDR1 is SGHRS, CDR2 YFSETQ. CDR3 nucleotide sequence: TGCGCCAGCAGCTTGGGGACAGGGCGGGACTACGAGCAGTACTTC. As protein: CASSLGTGRDYEQYF. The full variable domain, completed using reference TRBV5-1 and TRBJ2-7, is KAGVTQTPRYLIKTRGQQVTLSCSPISGHRSVSWYQQTPGQGLQFLFEYFSETQRNKGNFPGRFSGRQFSNSRSEMNVSTLELGDSALYLCASSLGTGRDYEQYFGPGTRLTVT.

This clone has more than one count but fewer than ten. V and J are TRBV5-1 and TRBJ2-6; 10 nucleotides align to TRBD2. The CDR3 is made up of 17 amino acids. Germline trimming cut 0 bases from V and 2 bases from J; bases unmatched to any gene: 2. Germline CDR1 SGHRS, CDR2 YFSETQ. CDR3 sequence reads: CASSLELAGTGANVLTF. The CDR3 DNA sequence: TGCGCCAGCAGCTTGGAACTAGCGGGAACTGGGGCCAACGTCCTGACTTTC.

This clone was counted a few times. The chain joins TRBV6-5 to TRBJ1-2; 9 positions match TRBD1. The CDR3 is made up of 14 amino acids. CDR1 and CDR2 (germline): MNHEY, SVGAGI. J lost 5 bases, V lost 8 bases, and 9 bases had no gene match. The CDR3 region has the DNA TGTGCCAGCGCCCGGGACAGGGTGGATTATGGCTACACCTTC. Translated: CASARDRVDYGYTF.

This chain's CDR3 is CSVFDRVNGYTF. The DNA for the CDR3 is TGCAGCGTTTTCGACAGGGTGAATGGCTACACCTTC. This chain connects TRBV29-1 to TRBJ1-2; TRBD1 agrees at 7 bases. The length of the CDR3 is 12 residues. The ends lost 5 bases at V and 6 bases at J; junction bases unmatched: 6. Germline V gives CDR1 SQVTM, CDR2 ANQGSEA.

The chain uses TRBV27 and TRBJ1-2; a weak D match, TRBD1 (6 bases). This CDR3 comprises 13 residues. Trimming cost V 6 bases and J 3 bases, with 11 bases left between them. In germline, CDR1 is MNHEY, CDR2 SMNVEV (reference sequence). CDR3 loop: CASRLGGDYGYTF. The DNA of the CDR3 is TGTGCCAGCAGACTAGGGGGTGACTATGGCTACACCTTC.

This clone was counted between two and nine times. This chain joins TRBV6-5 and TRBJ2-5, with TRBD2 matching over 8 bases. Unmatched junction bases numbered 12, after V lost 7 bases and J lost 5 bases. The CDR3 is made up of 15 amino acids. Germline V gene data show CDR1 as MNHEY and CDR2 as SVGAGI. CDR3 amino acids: CASKRLATEGETQYF. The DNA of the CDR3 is TGTGCCAGCAAGAGACTAGCGACGGAGGGGGAGACCCAGTACTTC.

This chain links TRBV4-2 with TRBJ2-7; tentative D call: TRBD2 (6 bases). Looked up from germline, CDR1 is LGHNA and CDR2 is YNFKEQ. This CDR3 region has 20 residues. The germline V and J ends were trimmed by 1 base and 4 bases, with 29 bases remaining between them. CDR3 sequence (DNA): TGTGCCAGCAGCCAAGCGGGTTTGGCTAGCGAGACCACTCCACCTTACGAGCAGTACTTC. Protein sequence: CASSQAGLASETTPPYEQYF.